The next 17 T cell receptor beta chains were all read from a single sample in a study of shared clonotypes between healthy human individuals. CD8 cells classed as naive were CD45RO-negative and positively selected for CCR7, excluding terminally differentiated effector memory CD45RA+ cells. Method: immunoSEQ multiplex PCR; TCRdb's copy keeps in-frame clones and lacks some. The sample includes approximately 2,000,000 clones, 85% to 95% of them seen just once. Specimen: naive CD8+ T cells from PBMCs. The origin of the receptors is a man between 18 and 35 years old in good health. Some clones in this sample may be carry-over from other donors' samples.

The CDR3 loop reads CASKTLGNGYTF. In DNA form, the CDR3 reads TGTGCCAGCAAGACCCTAGGGAATGGCTACACCTTC. The rearrangement uses TRBV25-1 and TRBJ1-2, with no clear D. Germline values: CDR1 MGHDK, CDR2 SYGVNS. The CDR3 runs to 12 residues. Deletions cut 7 bases from V and 6 bases from J, with 12 bases between.

Comment on this clone: Other DNA sequences within the sample encode an identical CDR3. The chain carries TRBV28 and TRBJ2-3; 11 nucleotides line up with TRBD1. CDR1 is MDHEN, CDR2 SYDVKM, per germline. CDR3 length equals 13 residues. The junction had 2 bases not matched to a gene; V was cut back by 8 bases and J by 4 bases. The CDR3 DNA reads TGTGCCAGCTCGGGACAGGGGGCAGATACGCAGTATTTT. Amino acids: CASSGQGADTQYF. Using reference TRBV28 and TRBJ2-3 for the parts outside the CDR3, the full variable domain is DVKVTQSSRYLVKRTGEKVFLECVQDMDHENMFWYRQDPGLGLRLIYFSYDVKMKEKGDIPEGYSVSREKKERFSLILESASTNQTSMYLCASSGQGADTQYFGPGTRLTVL.

This chain uses TRBV7-9 with TRBJ2-5; D possibly corresponds to TRBD1 (5 bases). The germline gives CDR1 SEHNR, CDR2 FQNEAQ (reference sequence). Trimming shortened V by 0 bases and J by 6 bases, and 14 bases separated the two germline ends. This CDR3 is built from 15 residues. The CDR3 DNA reads TGTGCCAGCAGCTTAGCGGGGCCGGGCTGGCAGACCCAGTACTTC. Its translation: CASSLAGPGWQTQYF.

V gene TRBV29-1 combines with J gene TRBJ2-5; 13 bases map to TRBD2. The CDR3 consists of 16 residues. CDR1 and CDR2 from the germline V gene are SQVTM and ANQGSEA. The junction had 13 bases not matched to a gene; V was cut back by 7 bases and J by 5 bases. The CDR3 region is CSAEGLAGLGGETQYF. The DNA of the CDR3 is TGCAGCGCGGAGGGACTAGCGGGATTGGGGGGGGAGACCCAGTACTTC.

This chain's CDR3 is CASSLTSTPLDTEAFF. The CDR3 DNA reads as TGTGCCAGCAGCTTAACATCGACCCCCTTGGACACTGAAGCTTTCTTT. The chain is built from TRBV7-8 and TRBJ1-1; unclear D gene. CDR1 and CDR2 (germline): SGHVS, FQNEAQ. Deletions cut 2 bases from V and 3 bases from J, with 16 bases between. The CDR3 loop spans 16 amino acids. Complete variable domain (other parts from reference TRBV7-8 and TRBJ1-1): GAGVSQSPRYKVAKRGQDVALRCDPISGHVSLFWYQQALGQGPEFLTYFQNEAQLDKSGLPSDRFFAERPEGSVSTLKIQRTQQEDSAVYLCASSLTSTPLDTEAFFGQGTRLTVV.

The V and J genes are TRBV11-2 and TRBJ2-7; 7 bases are a match to TRBD2. Germline V gene sequence: CDR1 SGHAT, CDR2 FQNNGV. The trim removed 5 bases at V and 0 bases at J, leaving 16 bases unmatched. CDR3 size: 18 residues. As DNA, the CDR3 is TGTGCCAGCAGCCCCGGGGCTGAGGTAGCGGGCTACTCCTACGAGCAGTACTTC. As protein: CASSPGAEVAGYSYEQYF. Together with reference TRBV11-2 and TRBJ2-7, the CDR3 gives the full variable domain: EAGVAQSPRYKIIEKRQSVAFWCNPISGHATLYWYQQILGQGPKLLIQFQNNGVVDDSQLPKDRFSAERLKGVDSTLKIQPAKLEDSAVYLCASSPGAEVAGYSYEQYFGPGTRLTVT.

A word on this clone: Other DNA variants within this sample encode the same CDR3. The V gene is TRBV27, the J gene TRBJ2-7; D perhaps matches TRBD1 (5 bases). Looked up from germline, CDR1 is MNHEY and CDR2 is SMNVEV (reference sequence). Deletions cut 1 base from V and 7 bases from J, with 11 bases between. This CDR3 region has 13 residues. The CDR3 spells CASSLFQGYEQYF. Written as DNA, the CDR3 is TGTGCCAGCAGTTTATTCCAGGGCTATGAGCAGTACTTC.

For the CDR3, the DNA is TGTGCCAGCAGCTCATCTTTTACGGGAGGGGTAGATACGCAGTATTTT. It yields the protein CASSSSFTGGVDTQYF. V and J are TRBV7-9 and TRBJ2-3; 8 bases are shared with TRBD2. V lost 4 bases and J lost 5; bases outside the gene matches: 11. The V gene's germline CDR1 is SEHNR and CDR2 FQNEAQ (reference sequence). The CDR3 consists of 16 residues.

CDR3 sequence reads: CASSLGTGIHQPQHF. CDR3 bases: TGTGCCAGCAGTTTAGGGACAGGGATCCATCAGCCCCAGCATTTT. V gene TRBV27 combines with J gene TRBJ1-5, with 9 positions matching TRBD1. Germline V gene sequence: CDR1 MNHEY, CDR2 SMNVEV (reference sequence). CDR3 length equals 15 residues. V gave up 2 bases and J gave up 5 bases; unmatched junction bases: 4.

V is TRBV27 and J is TRBJ2-7; D unresolved. This CDR3 region has 13 residues. V was pared by 2 bases and J by 3 bases, with 8 bases between. The V gene's germline CDR1 is MNHEY and CDR2 SMNVEV (reference sequence). The CDR3 region has the DNA TGTGCCAGCAGTTTAGGTAAAGACTACGAGCAGTACTTC. This gives the protein CASSLGKDYEQYF.

The V and J genes are TRBV29-1 and TRBJ1-3; tentative D call: TRBD1 (6 bases). CDR1 is SQVTM and CDR2 is ANQGSEA in the germline V gene. The CDR3 has 14 residues. V lost 7 bases, J lost 3 bases, and 16 bases lay in between. The CDR3 sequence: CSARAAGVGNTIYF. The CDR3 DNA is TGCAGCGCCCGGGCGGCAGGGGTTGGAAACACCATATATTTT.

In regard to this clone: Relative to the germline gene, one junction end is altered; a read error may explain this. This specimen includes other DNA sequences encoding the same CDR3. The chain recombines TRBV29-1 with TRBJ1-2; TRBD1 is a possible D gene (5 bases). The CDR3 covers 12 residues. Germline V CDR1 and CDR2: SQVTM, ANQGSEA. This CDR3 is CSVEDPGYGYTF. The DNA of the CDR3 is TGCAGCGTAGAAGACCCAGGGTACGGCTACACCTTC.

The V call is TRBV7-9, the J call TRBJ2-7; tentative D call: TRBD2 (5 bases). The CDR3 runs to 15 residues. CDR1 SEHNR and CDR2 FQNEAQ come from the germline V gene (reference sequence). Trimming removed 2 bases at V and 3 bases at J, with 14 bases between. The CDR3 is CASSLFFPSSYEQYF. DNA for the CDR3: TGTGCCAGCAGCTTATTCTTTCCTAGCAGCTACGAGCAGTACTTC.

The CDR3 loop reads CASSPYGGSNQPQHF. As DNA, the CDR3 is TGTGCCAGCTCACCATATGGCGGTAGCAATCAGCCCCAGCATTTT. The chain uses TRBV18 and TRBJ1-5; D is unclear. Germline CDR1 and CDR2: KGHSH and LQKENI. V lost 2 bases and J 0 bases, leaving 8 bases between the germline ends. The CDR3 length is 15 residues.

Only one count was recorded for this clone. The chain links TRBV4-1 to TRBJ2-6; D not certain. V gave up 1 base and J gave up 0 bases, with 7 bases separating them. There are 16 residues in the CDR3. Germline lookup yields CDR1 MGHRA and CDR2 YSYEKL. The CDR3 loop reads CASSQGEHSGANVLTF. CDR3 nucleotide sequence: TGCGCCAGCAGCCAAGGGGAACACTCTGGGGCCAACGTCCTGACTTTC.

In the case of this clone: Other DNA sequences of this sample code for an identical CDR3. The chain links TRBV27 to TRBJ1-5; D remains ambiguous. CDR1 is MNHEY and CDR2 is SMNVEV in the germline V gene (reference sequence). The V end lost 0 bases, the J end lost 5 bases, and 5 bases lay between the germline ends. The CDR3 is made up of 13 amino acids. CDR3 DNA sequence: TGTGCCAGCAGTTTATCCCCGTATCAGCCCCAGCATTTT. It encodes CASSLSPYQPQHF.

The V call is TRBV7-3, the J call TRBJ2-7; D is possibly TRBD1 (6 bases). Trimming took off 5 bases at V and 6 bases at J, with 14 bases between the two ends. The CDR3 consists of 13 residues. Per germline, CDR1 SGHTA and CDR2 FQGTGA. The CDR3 region has the DNA TGTGCCAGCAGCCTACAGGGTGGAGGCGAGCAGTACTTC. Amino acids: CASSLQGGGEQYF.